The 29 T cell receptor beta chains below were found in one sample sequenced in a study of T cell responses to AZD1222 COVID-19 vaccine. Sequenced by immunoSEQ multiplex PCR; TCRdb stores in-frame clones only, minus some. Among fewer than 150,000 clones, around 91% were seen once, and the ten largest hold around 4.7%. Sequenced here: peripheral blood, sampled on day 0 of AZD1222 vaccination. The receptors here all came from an adult in good health.

The V gene is TRBV5-1, the J gene TRBJ2-1, with 8 bases lining up with TRBD2. The CDR3 runs to 15 residues. Germline CDR1 reads SGHRS; CDR2 reads YFSETQ. V lost 0 bases, J lost 5 bases, and 4 bases stayed unmatched. CDR3 bases: TGCGCCAGCAGCTTGGCTCGCGGGGGGAACAATGAGCAGTTCTTC. Protein sequence: CASSLARGGNNEQFF.

This clone occurred once. The chain recombines TRBV11-2 with TRBJ1-2; possible D gene TRBD1, 6 bases. This CDR3 comprises 18 residues. Germline V gene lookup returns CDR1 SGHAT and CDR2 FQNNGV. V lost 5 bases to trimming and J lost 4 bases, with 26 bases between them. CDR3 DNA sequence: TGTGCCAGCAGCCCCACCATTCCCAGCCACGGGACACGCTATGGCTACACCTTC. Translation: CASSPTIPSHGTRYGYTF. Using reference TRBV11-2 and TRBJ1-2 for the parts outside the CDR3, the full variable domain is EAGVAQSPRYKIIEKRQSVAFWCNPISGHATLYWYQQILGQGPKLLIQFQNNGVVDDSQLPKDRFSAERLKGVDSTLKIQPAKLEDSAVYLCASSPTIPSHGTRYGYTFGSGTRLTVV.

CDR3 bases: TGTGCCAGCTCACCATGGGGGGGAAGAATTCAGCCCCAGCATTTT. This encodes CASSPWGGRIQPQHF. The V call is TRBV18, the J call TRBJ1-5; D is perhaps TRBD1 (5 bases). The CDR3 totals 15 residues. Germline values: CDR1 KGHSH, CDR2 LQKENI. V lost 2 bases to trimming and J lost 6 bases, with 14 bases between them. Full variable domain (rest looked up from reference TRBV18 and TRBJ1-5): NAGVMQNPRHLVRRRGQEARLRCSPMKGHSHVYWYRQLPEEGLKFMVYLQKENIIDESGMPKERFSAEFPKEGPSILRIQQVVRGDSAAYFCASSPWGGRIQPQHFGDGTRLSIL.

The table lists this clone with many counts. This sequence joins TRBV10-1 and TRBJ2-7, with D maybe TRBD1 (5 bases). The V end was cut by 4 bases, the J end by 3 bases, with 13 bases between. The CDR3 length is 14 residues. The germline CDR1 and CDR2 sequences are WNHNN and SYGVQD (reference sequence). The CDR3 spells CASSATTEVYEQYF. As DNA, the CDR3 is TGCGCCAGCAGTGCGACGACAGAGGTCTACGAGCAGTACTTC.

The genes are TRBV4-1 and TRBJ1-1; tentative D call: TRBD1 (5 bases). The germline V and J ends were trimmed by 4 bases and 0 bases, with 12 bases remaining between them. CDR3 length equals 15 residues. The germline CDR1 and CDR2 sequences are MGHRA and YSYEKL. For the CDR3, the DNA is TGCGCCAGCAGCCTGATGGGACGGGTGAACACTGAAGCTTTCTTT. Translated, it gives CASSLMGRVNTEAFF.

The J gene is TRBJ2-5, the V gene TRBV19; 7 bases align to TRBD2. Germline V gene sequence: CDR1 LNHDA, CDR2 SQIVND (reference sequence). Germline trimming cut 0 bases from V and 0 bases from J; bases unmatched to any gene: 1. The CDR3 sequence is 15 residues long. The CDR3 region is CASSIDAGDQETQYF. The DNA of the CDR3 is TGTGCCAGTAGTATAGATGCGGGGGACCAAGAGACCCAGTACTTC.

This chain uses TRBV10-1 with TRBJ2-2; D ambiguous. This CDR3 is built from 13 residues. The germline V gene encodes CDR1 WNHNN and CDR2 SYGVQD (reference sequence). Trimming took 3 bases from V and 2 from J, leaving 4 bases between them. The CDR3 here is CASSDLNTGELFF. CDR3 coding DNA: TGCGCCAGCAGTGACTTAAACACCGGGGAGCTGTTTTTT.

This clone was seen only once. V and J are TRBV6-6 and TRBJ2-7; 11 bases match TRBD1. The CDR3 has 15 amino acids. CDR1 and CDR2 from the germline V gene are MNHNY and SVGAGI (reference sequence). After removal of 2 bases from V and 2 bases from J, the junction contained 2 bases not matched to a gene. CDR3 protein: CASSYRDRGTYEQYF. CDR3 in DNA: TGTGCCAGCAGTTACCGGGACAGGGGGACCTACGAGCAGTACTTC.

This clone was recorded once. The J gene is TRBJ1-1, the V gene TRBV4-1; D is possibly TRBD1 (5 bases). V lost 1 base and J lost 7, with 16 bases in between. There are 15 residues in the CDR3. Germline CDR1 MGHRA, CDR2 YSYEKL. DNA of the CDR3: TGCGCCAGCAGCCAAGTATCAGGGTCTCAGGTTGAAGCTTTCTTT. Translation: CASSQVSGSQVEAFF.

The CDR3 reads CASSRGGSSSEAFF. As DNA, the CDR3 is TGTGCCAGCTCACGGGGAGGTTCGAGTTCTGAAGCTTTCTTT. The chain uses TRBV18 and TRBJ1-1; D unresolved. CDR1 is KGHSH, CDR2 LQKENI, per germline. The V end was cut by 4 bases, the J end by 6 bases, with 15 bases between. This CDR3 is built from 14 residues.

The chain's CDR3 is CASSPKVLAGGFTEAFF. In DNA form, the CDR3 reads TGTGCCAGCTCACCAAAAGTCCTTGCAGGGGGCTTCACTGAAGCTTTCTTT. J is TRBJ1-1 and V is TRBV18; 8 nucleotides align to TRBD1. The CDR3 runs to 17 residues. The V gene's germline CDR1 is KGHSH and CDR2 LQKENI. Germline trimming cut 2 bases from V and 4 bases from J; bases unmatched to any gene: 12. Variable domain in full (rest from reference TRBV18 and TRBJ1-1): NAGVMQNPRHLVRRRGQEARLRCSPMKGHSHVYWYRQLPEEGLKFMVYLQKENIIDESGMPKERFSAEFPKEGPSILRIQQVVRGDSAAYFCASSPKVLAGGFTEAFFGQGTRLTVV.

This clone was observed once. J is TRBJ1-3 and V is TRBV30, with TRBD1 as a possible D gene (5 bases). CDR1 is GTSNPN and CDR2 is SVGIG in the germline V gene (reference sequence). The CDR3 has 14 residues. The V end lost 2 bases, the J end lost 1 base, and 9 bases lay between the germline ends. The CDR3 loop reads CAWSFGGSGNTIYF. The DNA of the CDR3 is TGTGCCTGGAGTTTCGGGGGATCTGGAAACACCATATATTTT.

This clone was observed a single time. The V and J genes are TRBV3-1 (or the pseudogene TRBV3-2) and TRBJ1-4; D remains unclear. The CDR3 length is 14 residues. V was pared by 2 bases and J by 7 bases, with 11 bases between. Per the germline V gene, CDR1 is LGHDT and CDR2 is YNNKEL (reference sequence). The CDR3 sequence: CASSQSGSSEKLFF. In nucleotides, the CDR3 is TGTGCCAGCAGCCAATCCGGGTCCTCTGAAAAACTGTTTTTT.

This chain connects TRBV12-3 or TRBV12-4 to TRBJ2-1, with D uncertain. Trimming took 4 bases from V and 2 from J, leaving 6 bases between them. The CDR3 is 13 amino acids. The CDR3 coding sequence is TGTGCCAGCAGTTACAGCCCCTACAATGAGCAGTTCTTC. Translation: CASSYSPYNEQFF.

The chain joins TRBV3-1 (or the pseudogene TRBV3-2) to TRBJ1-2; no clear D. The CDR3 totals 11 residues. Per germline, CDR1 LGHDT and CDR2 YNNKEL (reference sequence). The ends were cut back, 1 base at V and 6 bases at J, with 3 bases in the middle. This chain's CDR3 is CASSQVDGYTF. The CDR3 DNA reads TGTGCCAGCAGCCAAGTCGATGGCTACACCTTC.

V and J are TRBV12-3 or TRBV12-4 and TRBJ1-1; perhaps TRBD1 as D (6 bases). V was shortened by 7 bases and J by 6 bases, with 15 bases between the two germline ends. This CDR3 region has 13 residues. The DNA of the CDR3 is TGTGCCAGCACCTTAGGACAGTTCGCTGAAGCTTTCTTT. This translates into CASTLGQFAEAFF.

This rearrangement joins TRBV5-1 to TRBJ1-2; D is unclear. V was trimmed by 0 bases and J by 3 bases, leaving 9 bases between them. The CDR3 sequence is 14 residues long. Germline V gene sequence: CDR1 SGHRS, CDR2 YFSETQ. The CDR3 nucleotides are TGCGCCAGCAGCTTGGGTGGTTCTCACTATGGCTACACCTTC. This gives the protein CASSLGGSHYGYTF. The full variable domain, its missing parts supplied by reference TRBV5-1 and TRBJ1-2, is KAGVTQTPRYLIKTRGQQVTLSCSPISGHRSVSWYQQTPGQGLQFLFEYFSETQRNKGNFPGRFSGRQFSNSRSEMNVSTLELGDSALYLCASSLGGSHYGYTFGSGTRLTVV.

This chain joins TRBV7-6 and TRBJ2-1; D remains unclear. The CDR3 has 15 residues. The germline V and J ends were trimmed by 4 bases and 2 bases, with 12 bases remaining between them. The germline V gene encodes CDR1 SGHVS and CDR2 FNYEAQ. In DNA, the CDR3 is TGTGCCAGCAGCTCTACCAGAAGACCCTACAATGAGCAGTTCTTC. Residues: CASSSTRRPYNEQFF. Full variable domain (rest looked up from reference TRBV7-6 and TRBJ2-1): GAGVSQSPRYKVTKRGQDVALRCDPISGHVSLYWYRQALGQGPEFLTYFNYEAQQDKSGLPNDRFSAERPEGSISTLTIQRTEQRDSAMYRCASSSTRRPYNEQFFGPGTRLTVL.

This clone was detected only a few times. The rearrangement links TRBV15 to TRBJ1-5; weak D call: TRBD1 (6 bases). There are 13 residues in the CDR3. Germline assignment: CDR1 LNHNV and CDR2 YYDKDF (reference sequence). The V end was cut by 8 bases, the J end by 4 bases, with 12 bases between. CDR3 region: CATDDTGNQPQHF. For the CDR3, the DNA is TGTGCCACCGATGACACAGGGAATCAGCCCCAGCATTTT.

The chain uses TRBV6-5 and TRBJ1-6; no firm D call. Germline lookup yields CDR1 MNHEY and CDR2 SVGAGI. Trimming took 5 bases from V and 5 from J, leaving 7 bases between them. The CDR3 contains 13 residues. The CDR3 spells CASSRGDNSPLHF. Written as DNA, the CDR3 is TGTGCCAGCAGTCGTGGGGATAATTCACCCCTCCACTTT.

V is TRBV30 and J is TRBJ2-1, with TRBD2 identical over 7 bases. Germline assignment: CDR1 GTSNPN and CDR2 SVGIG (reference sequence). There are 15 residues in the CDR3. V was clipped by 3 bases and J by 10 bases; unmatched bases: 15. CDR3 nucleotide sequence: TGTGCCTGGAGGGTTGGGGGAGGGCCATCGAAGGAGCAGTTCTTC. It is translated as CAWRVGGGPSKEQFF.

The chain has TRBV19 and TRBJ2-7; D remains unclear. CDR3 length equals 14 residues. Germline-derived CDR1 and CDR2 are LNHDA and SQIVND (reference sequence). V lost 3 bases and J 2 bases, leaving 11 bases between the germline ends. As DNA, the CDR3 is TGTGCCAGTAGTATTTCCTCATCCACCTACGAGCAGTACTTC. Protein: CASSISSSTYEQYF.

The chain combines TRBV5-4 with TRBJ1-4; D remains unclear. This CDR3 has 15 amino acids. V dropped 4 bases and J dropped 6 bases, with 16 bases sitting between them. CDR1 and CDR2 (germline): SGHNT, YYREEE (reference sequence). The CDR3 sequence: CASSDQPARHEKLFF. The CDR3 DNA reads as TGTGCCAGCAGCGACCAACCCGCCCGTCATGAAAAACTGTTTTTT.

The CDR3 DNA sequence: TGCGCCAGCAGCGCGGGGACAGGGCCCTCTGGGGCCAACGTCCTGACTTTC. It is translated as CASSAGTGPSGANVLTF. The V gene is TRBV5-1, the J gene TRBJ2-6, with 9 nucleotides matching TRBD1. The germline gives CDR1 SGHRS, CDR2 YFSETQ. The CDR3 is 17 amino acids. Trimming cost V 4 bases and J 0 bases; bases outside gene matches: 5.

This clone has at least ten counts. The chain couples TRBV5-4 to TRBJ2-7; 10 bases are a match to TRBD2. CDR3 size: 18 residues. With V trimmed by 1 base and J by 6 bases, 16 bases remained unmatched. Looked up from germline, CDR1 is SGHNT and CDR2 is YYREEE (reference sequence). The CDR3 here is CASSLWAKRLAGELEQYF. The CDR3 DNA reads as TGTGCCAGCAGCTTGTGGGCGAAGAGGCTAGCGGGGGAACTCGAGCAGTACTTC.

This chain uses TRBV13 with TRBJ1-4, with D perhaps TRBD1 (5 bases). CDR1 PRHDT and CDR2 FYEKMQ come from the germline V gene (reference sequence). Trimming took 0 bases from V and 7 from J, leaving 15 bases between them. The CDR3 runs to 16 residues. Here the CDR3 reads CASSLGGAPHGEKLFF. The CDR3 DNA is TGTGCCAGCAGCTTAGGAGGGGCCCCCCATGGTGAAAAACTGTTTTTT.

This clone turned up a few times. In DNA, the CDR3 is TGTGCCAGCAGCTCCTCAGCTCGGACTGAGCAGTTCTTC. Residues: CASSSSARTEQFF. This rearrangement joins TRBV7-3 to TRBJ2-1; D is unclear. V was shortened by 4 bases and J by 9 bases, with 13 bases between the two germline ends. CDR1 is SGHTA and CDR2 is FQGTGA in the germline V gene. CDR3 length: 13 amino acids.

The chain carries TRBV7-9 and TRBJ2-5; TRBD2 matches 9 bases. This CDR3 region has 15 residues. CDR1 is SEHNR and CDR2 is FQNEAQ in the germline V gene (reference sequence). V was pared by 6 bases and J by 2 bases, with 7 bases of the junction left unmatched. CDR3 loop: CASRPRAGGQETQYF. In nucleotides, the CDR3 is TGTGCCAGCAGGCCGAGGGCGGGAGGGCAAGAGACCCAGTACTTC.

The rearrangement joins TRBV6-5 to TRBJ1-1; 7 bases map to TRBD1. The V gene end was trimmed by 7 bases and the J gene end by 6 bases; junction bases not matched to a gene: 5. Germline-derived CDR1 and CDR2 are MNHEY and SVGAGI. The CDR3 length is 12 residues. Written as DNA, the CDR3 is TGTGCCAGCACAGACAGGGTGGCTGAAGCTTTCTTT. Translating it yields CASTDRVAEAFF.